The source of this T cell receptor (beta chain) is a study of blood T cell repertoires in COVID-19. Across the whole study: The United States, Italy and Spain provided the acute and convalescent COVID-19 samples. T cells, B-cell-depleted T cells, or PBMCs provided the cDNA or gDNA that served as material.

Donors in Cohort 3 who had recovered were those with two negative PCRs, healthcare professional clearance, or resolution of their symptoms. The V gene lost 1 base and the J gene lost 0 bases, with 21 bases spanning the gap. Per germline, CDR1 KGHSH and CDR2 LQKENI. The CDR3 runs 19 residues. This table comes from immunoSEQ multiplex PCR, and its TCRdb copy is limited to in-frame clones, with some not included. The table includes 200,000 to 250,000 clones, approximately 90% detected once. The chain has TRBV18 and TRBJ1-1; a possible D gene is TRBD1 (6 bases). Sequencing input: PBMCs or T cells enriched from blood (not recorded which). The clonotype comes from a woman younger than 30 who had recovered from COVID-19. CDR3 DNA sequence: TGTGCCAGCTCACCACGGCAAGGGCCCCTGGGGGCTTTGAACACTGAAGCTTTCTTT. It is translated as CASSPRQGPLGALNTEAFF.